The 15 T cell receptor beta chains below were found in one sample sequenced in a study of cytomegalovirus exposure and HLA in healthy donors. Vbeta (60) and Jbeta (13) primers were used in the PCR. The assay was immunoSEQ multiplex PCR, and TCRdb's table has in-frame clones only and misses some. The table records around 67,000 clones, around 75% of them present only once. Sequenced material: PBMCs. The origin of the receptors is a woman aged 25 to 39 in good health and CMV-seropositive.

The chain is built from TRBV27 and TRBJ2-1; D perhaps matches TRBD1 (5 bases). This CDR3 region has 14 residues. V gave up 3 bases and J gave up 5 bases, with 11 bases separating them. The V gene's germline CDR1 is MNHEY and CDR2 SMNVEV (reference sequence). The CDR3 loop reads CASSFSGYNNEQFF. Here the CDR3 DNA reads TGTGCCAGCAGTTTTTCAGGGTACAACAATGAGCAGTTCTTC.

The chain carries TRBV20-1 and TRBJ1-2, with D maybe TRBD1 (5 bases). The CDR3 has 11 residues. The germline V gene encodes CDR1 DFQATT and CDR2 SNEGSKA (reference sequence). With 3 bases removed from V and 9 bases from J, the gap between germline ends came to 11 bases. The chain's CDR3 is CSARQGGRYTF. CDR3 in DNA: TGCAGTGCTAGGCAGGGTGGGCGCTACACCTTC.

V is TRBV7-6 and J is TRBJ2-1; 10 bases agree with TRBD2. Trimming removed 8 bases from V and 5 bases from J; junction bases left unmatched: 15. The CDR3 consists of 17 residues. In germline, CDR1 is SGHVS, CDR2 FNYEAQ. CDR3 coding DNA: TGTGCCAGCGCGAGAGGTTCCCTAGCGGGAGCGGACAATGAGCAGTTCTTC. Residues: CASARGSLAGADNEQFF.

The gene calls are TRBV4-2 and TRBJ2-7; D is possibly TRBD1 (5 bases). V gave up 0 bases and J gave up 3 bases, with 12 bases separating them. CDR1 and CDR2 (germline): LGHNA, YNFKEQ. The CDR3 is 15 amino acids. CDR3 amino acids: CASSQDRQSGYEQYF. CDR3 sequence (DNA): TGTGCCAGCAGCCAAGATCGACAGTCAGGCTACGAGCAGTACTTC.

Judged by abundance, this clone is medium-sized (0.01 to 0.1%). The CDR3: CASRLIGLAGGPDLYEQYF. Written as DNA, the CDR3 is TGTGCAAGTCGCCTGATTGGACTAGCGGGAGGGCCGGATCTTTACGAGCAGTACTTC. The rearrangement joins TRBV12-2 to TRBJ2-7; the table's TRBD2 call for D was not verified on the DNA. TRBV12-2 is classified as a pseudogene. The CDR3 runs to 19 residues.

This clone was seen more than once but under ten times. This chain links TRBV5-5 with TRBJ1-3; D not resolved. Looked up from germline, CDR1 is SGHKS and CDR2 is YYEKEE (reference sequence). V lost 6 bases and J lost 2, with 21 bases in between. CDR3 size: 17 residues. The CDR3 reads CASTFSPSEGPGNTIYF. In DNA form, the CDR3 reads TGTGCCAGCACCTTCTCGCCCTCTGAGGGTCCTGGAAACACCATATATTTT.

This rearrangement joins TRBV30 to TRBJ2-7; TRBD2 matches 14 bases. This CDR3 has 16 residues. The V segment lost 3 bases and the J segment 4 bases; nucleotides outside the gene matches: 8. CDR1 and CDR2 (germline): GTSNPN, SVGIG (reference sequence). CDR3 nucleotides: TGTGCCTGGAGACCGCATGGACTAGCGGGAGGATACGAGCAGTACTTC. Amino acid sequence: CAWRPHGLAGGYEQYF.

This clone was recorded once. The V gene is TRBV29-1, the J gene TRBJ2-1; TRBD2 matches 7 bases. The junction had 10 bases not matched to a gene; V was cut back by 6 bases and J by 8 bases. CDR3 length equals 13 residues. Germline V gene sequence: CDR1 SQVTM, CDR2 ANQGSEA. The DNA of the CDR3 is TGCAGCGTCCGCACTATACTAGCGTATGAGCAGTTCTTC. Its protein is CSVRTILAYEQFF.

The rearrangement joins TRBV5-1 to TRBJ2-7, with a possible D match to TRBD2 (5 bases). Deletions cut 0 bases from V and 2 bases from J, with 12 bases between. The V gene's germline CDR1 is SGHRS and CDR2 YFSETQ. The CDR3 has 15 residues. This CDR3 is CASSLGESVPYEQYF. CDR3 DNA sequence: TGCGCCAGCAGCTTGGGGGAGTCAGTTCCCTACGAGCAGTACTTC.

This chain links TRBV30 with TRBJ1-5; no clear D. This CDR3 has 13 residues. In germline, CDR1 is GTSNPN, CDR2 SVGIG (reference sequence). Trimming took 2 bases from V and 4 from J, leaving 9 bases between them. CDR3 DNA sequence: TGTGCCTGGAGTCCCGGAGAGAATCAGCCCCAGCATTTT. Residues: CAWSPGENQPQHF.

As for this clone: Other DNA sequences in this sample translate to the same CDR3. This chain uses TRBV4-1 with TRBJ2-1; D possibly corresponds to TRBD2 (7 bases). CDR1 MGHRA and CDR2 YSYEKL come from the germline V gene. This CDR3 has 17 residues. V was pared by 4 bases and J by 0 bases, with 16 bases between. The CDR3 loop reads CASSLLGGGSSYNEQFF. The CDR3 bases are TGCGCCAGCAGCCTCCTAGGGGGAGGGAGCTCCTACAATGAGCAGTTCTTC.

The gene calls are TRBV5-1 and TRBJ2-3, with TRBD2 as a possible D gene (6 bases). Germline lookup yields CDR1 SGHRS and CDR2 YFSETQ. This CDR3 has 14 amino acids. The V and J ends lost 2 bases and 2 bases respectively, with 9 bases between them. The CDR3 here is CASSFSGTTDTQYF. Here the CDR3 DNA reads TGCGCCAGCAGCTTTAGCGGTACCACAGATACGCAGTATTTT. The whole variable domain, remainder taken from reference TRBV5-1 and TRBJ2-3, is KAGVTQTPRYLIKTRGQQVTLSCSPISGHRSVSWYQQTPGQGLQFLFEYFSETQRNKGNFPGRFSGRQFSNSRSEMNVSTLELGDSALYLCASSFSGTTDTQYFGPGTRLTVL.

CDR3 protein: CASSVDPWTINEQFF. The CDR3 bases are TGTGCCAGCAGCGTAGACCCCTGGACTATAAATGAGCAGTTCTTC. The V gene is TRBV9, the J gene TRBJ2-1, with D possibly being TRBD2 (6 bases). V shed 0 bases and J shed 7 bases, with 14 bases lying between them. The CDR3 is made up of 15 amino acids. The germline V gene encodes CDR1 SGDLS and CDR2 YYNGEE.

This chain links TRBV5-4 with TRBJ2-1, with TRBD2 matching over 7 bases. Trimming at V came to 1 base and at J to 5 bases, leaving 6 bases not matched to a gene. CDR1 SGHNT and CDR2 YYREEE come from the germline V gene (reference sequence). The CDR3 is made up of 15 amino acids. The CDR3 DNA follows: TGTGCCAGCAGCTTGTGGCGGGAGAGTCACAATGAGCAGTTCTTC. Encoded protein: CASSLWRESHNEQFF.

The chain is built from TRBV27 and TRBJ2-1, with 9 bases lining up with TRBD1. The V and J ends lost 2 bases and 5 bases, in that order; junction bases with no gene match: 4. There are 15 residues in the CDR3. Germline loops: CDR1 MNHEY, CDR2 SMNVEV (reference sequence). The CDR3 loop reads CASSLVGQGNNEQFF. In DNA, the CDR3 is TGTGCCAGCAGTTTAGTGGGACAGGGTAACAATGAGCAGTTCTTC.